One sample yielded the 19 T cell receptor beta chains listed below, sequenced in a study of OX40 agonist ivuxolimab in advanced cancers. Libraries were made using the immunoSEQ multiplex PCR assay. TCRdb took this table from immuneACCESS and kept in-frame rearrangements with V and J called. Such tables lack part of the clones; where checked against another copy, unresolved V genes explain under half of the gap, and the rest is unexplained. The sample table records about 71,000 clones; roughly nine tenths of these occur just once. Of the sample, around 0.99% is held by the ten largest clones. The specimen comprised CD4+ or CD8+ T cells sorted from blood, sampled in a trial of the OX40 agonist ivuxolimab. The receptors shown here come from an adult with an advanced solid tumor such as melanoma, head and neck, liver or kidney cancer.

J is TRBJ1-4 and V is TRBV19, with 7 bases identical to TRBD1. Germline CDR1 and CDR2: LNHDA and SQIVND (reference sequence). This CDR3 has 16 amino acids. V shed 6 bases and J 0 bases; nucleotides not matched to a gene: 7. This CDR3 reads CASSRQGNPTNEKLFF. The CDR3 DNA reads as TGTGCCAGTAGCCGACAGGGAAACCCAACTAATGAAAAACTGTTTTTT.

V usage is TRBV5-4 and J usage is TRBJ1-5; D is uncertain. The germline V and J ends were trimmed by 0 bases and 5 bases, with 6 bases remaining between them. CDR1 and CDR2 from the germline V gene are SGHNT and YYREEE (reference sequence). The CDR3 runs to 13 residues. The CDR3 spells CASSLDGYQPQHF. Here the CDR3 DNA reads TGTGCCAGCAGCTTGGACGGGTATCAGCCCCAGCATTTT. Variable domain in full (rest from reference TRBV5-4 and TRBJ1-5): ETGVTQSPTHLIKTRGQQVTLRCSSQSGHNTVSWYQQALGQGPQFIFQYYREEENGRGNFPPRFSGLQFPNYSSELNVNALELDDSALYLCASSLDGYQPQHFGDGTRLSIL.

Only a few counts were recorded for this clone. The CDR3 DNA sequence: TGTGCCAGCAGTCCCGGCATGACGGGAGGACTCTACAATGAGCAGTTCTTC. Amino acid sequence: CASSPGMTGGLYNEQFF. The chain has TRBV9 and TRBJ2-1, with 7 bases fitting TRBD2. Germline V lookup: CDR1 SGDLS, CDR2 YYNGEE. The J segment lost 3 bases and the V segment lost 5 bases, leaving 14 bases of the junction unmatched. CDR3 length: 17 residues.

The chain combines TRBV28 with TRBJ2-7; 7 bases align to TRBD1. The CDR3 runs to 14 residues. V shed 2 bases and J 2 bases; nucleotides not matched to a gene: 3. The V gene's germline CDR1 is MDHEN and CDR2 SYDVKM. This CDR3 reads CASSLGGTAYEQYF. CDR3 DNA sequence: TGTGCCAGCAGTTTAGGTGGGACAGCCTACGAGCAGTACTTC. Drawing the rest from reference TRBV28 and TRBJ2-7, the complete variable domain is DVKVTQSSRYLVKRTGEKVFLECVQDMDHENMFWYRQDPGLGLRLIYFSYDVKMKEKGDIPEGYSVSREKKERFSLILESASTNQTSMYLCASSLGGTAYEQYFGPGTRLTVT.

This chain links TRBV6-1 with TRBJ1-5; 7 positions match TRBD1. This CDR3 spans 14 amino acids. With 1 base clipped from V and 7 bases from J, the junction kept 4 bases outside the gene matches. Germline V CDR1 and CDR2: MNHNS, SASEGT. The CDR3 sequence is CASSEGGQVQPQHF. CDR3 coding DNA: TGTGCCAGCAGTGAAGGAGGACAGGTCCAGCCCCAGCATTTT.

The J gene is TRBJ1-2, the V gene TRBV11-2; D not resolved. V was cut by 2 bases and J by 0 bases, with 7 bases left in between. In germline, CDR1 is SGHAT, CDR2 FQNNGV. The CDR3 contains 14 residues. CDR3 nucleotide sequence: TGTGCCAGCAGCTTAAACGCCCCTAACTATGGCTACACCTTC. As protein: CASSLNAPNYGYTF.

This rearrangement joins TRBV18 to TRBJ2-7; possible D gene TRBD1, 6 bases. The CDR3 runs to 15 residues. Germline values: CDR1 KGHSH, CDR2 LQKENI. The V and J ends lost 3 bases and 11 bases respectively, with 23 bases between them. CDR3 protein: CASSPPGQRVLREYF. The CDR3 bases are TGTGCCAGCTCACCGCCCGGACAGAGAGTTCTCCGGGAGTACTTC.

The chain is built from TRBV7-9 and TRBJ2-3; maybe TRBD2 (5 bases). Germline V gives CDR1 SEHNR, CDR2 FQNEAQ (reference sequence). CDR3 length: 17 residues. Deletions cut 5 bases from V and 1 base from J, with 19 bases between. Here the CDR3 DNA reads TGTGCCAGCAGCCTTTCGACTACCACTACTGGCACAGATACGCAGTATTTT. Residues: CASSLSTTTTGTDTQYF.

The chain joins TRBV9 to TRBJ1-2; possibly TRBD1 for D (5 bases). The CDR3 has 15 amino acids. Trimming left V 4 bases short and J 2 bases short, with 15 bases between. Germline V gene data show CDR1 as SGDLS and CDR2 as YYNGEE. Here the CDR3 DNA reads TGTGCCAGCAGCCCCGTGGGGCAGGGCAACTATGGCTACACCTTC. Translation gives CASSPVGQGNYGYTF.

CDR3 coding DNA: TGTGCCAGCAGTGAAGAGGGCGGGGAGACCCAGTACTTC. Encoded protein: CASSEEGGETQYF. The chain has TRBV2 and TRBJ2-5, with a possible D match to TRBD2 (5 bases). V gave up 1 base and J gave up 5 bases, with 8 bases separating them. CDR1 SNHLY and CDR2 FYNNEI come from the germline V gene. This CDR3 region has 13 residues.

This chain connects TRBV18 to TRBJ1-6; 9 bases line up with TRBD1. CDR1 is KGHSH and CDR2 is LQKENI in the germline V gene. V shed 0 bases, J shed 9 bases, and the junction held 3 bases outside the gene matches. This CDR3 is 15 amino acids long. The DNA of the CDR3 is TGTGCCAGCTCACCACCGGGACAGGGTGGTTCACCCCTCCACTTT. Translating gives CASSPPGQGGSPLHF.

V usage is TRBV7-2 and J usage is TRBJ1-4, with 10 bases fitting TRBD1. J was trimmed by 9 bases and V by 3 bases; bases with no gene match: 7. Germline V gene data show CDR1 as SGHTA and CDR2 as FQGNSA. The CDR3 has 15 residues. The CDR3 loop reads CASSFLTGGRQKLFF. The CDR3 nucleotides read TGTGCCAGCAGCTTCTTGACAGGGGGCCGTCAAAAACTGTTTTTT. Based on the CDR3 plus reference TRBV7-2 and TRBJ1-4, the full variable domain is GAGVSQSPSNKVTEKGKDVELRCDPISGHTALYWYRQSLGQGLEFLIYFQGNSAPDKSGLPSDRFSAERTGGSVSTLTIQRTQQEDSAVYLCASSFLTGGRQKLFFGSGTQLSVL.

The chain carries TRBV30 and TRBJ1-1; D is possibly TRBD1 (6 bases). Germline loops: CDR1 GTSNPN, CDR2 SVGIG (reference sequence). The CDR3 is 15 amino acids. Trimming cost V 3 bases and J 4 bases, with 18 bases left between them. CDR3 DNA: TGTGCCTGGAGGGTACCGTGGGGGGGGGCCACTGAAGCTTTCTTT. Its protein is CAWRVPWGGATEAFF.

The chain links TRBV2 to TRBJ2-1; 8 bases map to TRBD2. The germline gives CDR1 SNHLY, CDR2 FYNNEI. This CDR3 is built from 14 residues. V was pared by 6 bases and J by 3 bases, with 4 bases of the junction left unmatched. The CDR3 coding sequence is TGTGCCAGCAGACTAGCGGACATCTACAATGAGCAGTTCTTC. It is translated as CASRLADIYNEQFF.

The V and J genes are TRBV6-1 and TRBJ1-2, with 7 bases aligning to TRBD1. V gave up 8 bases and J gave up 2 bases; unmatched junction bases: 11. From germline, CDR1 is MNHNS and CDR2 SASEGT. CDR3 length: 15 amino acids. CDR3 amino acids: CASFPPGGINYGYTF. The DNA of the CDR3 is TGTGCCAGCTTCCCCCCAGGGGGGATCAACTATGGCTACACCTTC.

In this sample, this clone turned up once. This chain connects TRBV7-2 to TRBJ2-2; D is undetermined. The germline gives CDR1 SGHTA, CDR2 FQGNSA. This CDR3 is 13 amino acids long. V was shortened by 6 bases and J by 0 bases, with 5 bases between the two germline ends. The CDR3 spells CASSRANTGELFF. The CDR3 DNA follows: TGTGCCAGCAGTCGCGCGAACACCGGGGAGCTGTTTTTT.

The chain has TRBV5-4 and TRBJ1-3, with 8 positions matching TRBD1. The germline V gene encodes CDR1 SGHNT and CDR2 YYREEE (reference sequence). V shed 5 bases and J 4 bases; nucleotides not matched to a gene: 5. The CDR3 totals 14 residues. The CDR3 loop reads CASSSRGLGNTIYF. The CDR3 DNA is TGTGCCAGCAGTTCCAGGGGGCTCGGAAACACCATATATTTT.

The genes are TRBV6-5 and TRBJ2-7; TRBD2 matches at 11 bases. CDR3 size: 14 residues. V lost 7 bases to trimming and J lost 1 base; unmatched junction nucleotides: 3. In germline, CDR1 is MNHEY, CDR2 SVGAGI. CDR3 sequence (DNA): TGTGCCAGCACCGGACTAGCGGGTTCCTACGAGCAGTACTTC. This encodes CASTGLAGSYEQYF.

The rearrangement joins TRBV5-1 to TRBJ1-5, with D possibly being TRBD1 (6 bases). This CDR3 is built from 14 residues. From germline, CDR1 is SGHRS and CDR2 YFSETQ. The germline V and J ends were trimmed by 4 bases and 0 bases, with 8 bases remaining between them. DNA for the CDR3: TGCGCCAGCAGCCCGGACAGTAGCAATCAGCCCCAGCATTTT. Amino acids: CASSPDSSNQPQHF.